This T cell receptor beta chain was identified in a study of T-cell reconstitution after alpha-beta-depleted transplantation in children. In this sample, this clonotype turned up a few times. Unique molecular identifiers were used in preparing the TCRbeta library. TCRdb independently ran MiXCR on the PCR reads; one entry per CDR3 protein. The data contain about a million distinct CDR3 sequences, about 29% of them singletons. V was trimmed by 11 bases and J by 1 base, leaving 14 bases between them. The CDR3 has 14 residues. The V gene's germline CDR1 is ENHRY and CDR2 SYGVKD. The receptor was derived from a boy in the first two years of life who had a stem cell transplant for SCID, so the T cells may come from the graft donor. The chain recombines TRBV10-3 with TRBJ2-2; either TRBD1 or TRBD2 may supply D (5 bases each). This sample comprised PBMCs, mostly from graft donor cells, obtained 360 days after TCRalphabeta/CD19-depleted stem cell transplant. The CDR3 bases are TGTGCCTCCGAGGGGCTTGAGAACACCGGGGAGCTGTTTTTT. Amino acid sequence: CASEGLENTGELFF.